The 12 T cell receptor beta chains presented below share a single source sample, sequenced in a study of T-cell memory formation after mild COVID-19. Each CDR3 protein is one row after TCRdb ran MiXCR on the 5' RACE reads. The sample lists around 440,000 distinct CDR3 sequences; about 18% were seen once. Material: PBMCs or a T cell subset sorted from them (not recorded which). These receptors were obtained from an adult woman who had mild COVID-19 (a few samples of this study predate the infection). Cell type and time point are not known.

In its sample, this clonotype was seen once. The chain joins TRBV9 to TRBJ2-7; D is possibly TRBD1 (6 bases). The germline CDR1 and CDR2 sequences are SGDLS and YYNGEE. V gave up 0 bases and J gave up 0 bases, with 10 bases separating them. The CDR3 sequence is 15 residues long. CDR3 sequence (DNA): TGTGCCAGCAGCGTAGCTGCGGACAGCTCCTACGAGCAGTACTTC. It codes for CASSVAADSSYEQYF. Using reference TRBV9 and TRBJ2-7 for the parts outside the CDR3, the full variable domain is DSGVTQTPKHLITATGQRVTLRCSPRSGDLSVYWYQQSLDQGLQFLIQYYNGEERAKGNILERFSAQQFPDLHSELNLSSLELGDSALYFCASSVAADSSYEQYFGPGTRLTVT.

V usage is TRBV20-1 and J usage is TRBJ2-5; D not resolved. The V end lost 6 bases, the J end lost 5 bases, and 13 bases lay between the germline ends. The CDR3 contains 12 residues. From germline, CDR1 is DFQATT and CDR2 SNEGSKA (reference sequence). Here the CDR3 DNA reads TGCAGTGCCCATTGGCAGTTCGAGACCCAGTACTTC. Translated, it gives CSAHWQFETQYF.

The chain carries TRBV20-1 and TRBJ2-1, with 14 bases that match TRBD2. The CDR3 extends over 15 amino acids. Germline V lookup: CDR1 DFQATT, CDR2 SNEGSKA (reference sequence). V lost 3 bases and J lost 4; bases outside the gene matches: 2. This chain's CDR3 is CSARGLAGVYNEQFF. The CDR3 coding sequence is TGCAGTGCTAGGGGACTAGCGGGAGTTTACAATGAGCAGTTCTTC.

This clonotype has just a few counts. V and J are TRBV9 and TRBJ1-6, with D possibly TRBD1 on 5 matching bases. With 4 bases removed from V and 7 bases from J, the gap between germline ends came to 12 bases. The germline V gene encodes CDR1 SGDLS and CDR2 YYNGEE. The CDR3 sequence is 14 residues long. The CDR3 DNA follows: TGTGCCAGCAGCTTCGGGGACGGGAATTCACCCCTCCACTTT. The encoded protein is CASSFGDGNSPLHF.

The chain links TRBV5-1 to TRBJ1-1, with 7 bases lining up with TRBD1. CDR3 length: 17 residues. The trim removed 2 bases at V and 0 bases at J, leaving 10 bases unmatched. CDR1 is SGHRS, CDR2 YFSETQ, per germline. DNA for the CDR3: TGCGCCAGCAGCTTCGGGACAGATCGTTCGGTGAACACTGAAGCTTTCTTT. Translation: CASSFGTDRSVNTEAFF.

This chain uses TRBV4-1 with TRBJ1-1; no definite D call. Germline V CDR1 and CDR2: MGHRA, YSYEKL. The CDR3 contains 13 residues. Trimming stripped 0 bases from V and 6 bases from J, with 8 bases between. The DNA of the CDR3 is TGCGCCAGCAGCCAAGAACAGTTTGCTGAAGCTTTCTTT. Protein product: CASSQEQFAEAFF.

In its sample, this clonotype was seen a few times. This chain connects TRBV9 to TRBJ2-7, with D perhaps matching TRBD1 (6 bases). CDR3 length: 14 amino acids. The V and J ends lost 4 bases and 7 bases respectively, with 18 bases between them. Germline CDR1 and CDR2: SGDLS and YYNGEE. CDR3 coding DNA: TGTGCCAGCAGCTCAGGGGATACAACGCTGGAGCAGTACTTC. This encodes CASSSGDTTLEQYF.

The chain has TRBV9 and TRBJ1-1; TRBD1 is a possible D gene (5 bases). The ends were cut back, 2 bases at V and 1 base at J, with 12 bases in the middle. The germline gives CDR1 SGDLS, CDR2 YYNGEE. The CDR3 runs to 15 residues. In DNA, the CDR3 is TGTGCCAGCAGCGTCGGGGGGGTAGAGAACACTGAAGCTTTCTTT. Protein sequence: CASSVGGVENTEAFF.

This clonotype was seen more than once but under ten times. This chain connects TRBV20-1 to TRBJ1-5; possible D gene TRBD1, 6 bases. V lost 6 bases and J lost 2, with 20 bases in between. The CDR3 is made up of 16 amino acids. Germline V gene lookup returns CDR1 DFQATT and CDR2 SNEGSKA (reference sequence). CDR3 in amino acids: CSAKEGGPTGNQPQHF. For the CDR3, the DNA is TGCAGTGCCAAGGAGGGGGGCCCTACGGGCAATCAGCCCCAGCATTTT.

V is TRBV25-1 and J is TRBJ2-1, with 7 bases fitting TRBD2. V gave up 4 bases and J gave up 3 bases; unmatched junction bases: 15. This CDR3 region has 18 residues. The germline gives CDR1 MGHDK, CDR2 SYGVNS. This chain's CDR3 is CASSGSARGGGFYNEQFF. The DNA for the CDR3 is TGTGCCAGCAGTGGAAGCGCCCGGGGCGGGGGATTCTACAATGAGCAGTTCTTC.

A few counts support this clonotype. The chain carries TRBV5-1 and TRBJ1-1; D unresolved. V lost 0 bases to trimming and J lost 5 bases, with 8 bases between them. The germline gives CDR1 SGHRS, CDR2 YFSETQ. The CDR3 loop spans 13 amino acids. This CDR3 is CASSLALLTEAFF. The CDR3 DNA is TGCGCCAGCAGCTTGGCTTTGCTGACTGAAGCTTTCTTT.

This clonotype was picked up a small number of times. V and J are TRBV14 and TRBJ1-1; tentatively, D is TRBD1 (6 bases). The CDR3 loop spans 13 amino acids. CDR1 is SGHDN and CDR2 is FVKESK in the germline V gene. Trimming took off 4 bases at V and 13 bases at J, with 19 bases between the two ends. CDR3 DNA: TGTGCCAGCAGCCGCCAAACGCCGGGGGCGGTTTTCTTT. It encodes CASSRQTPGAVFF.